The 7 T cell receptor beta chains below were found in one sample sequenced in a study of blood T cell repertoires in COVID-19. Clones were read by immunoSEQ multiplex PCR, and TCRdb kept only the in-frame ones, dropping some. This sample has roughly 150,000 clones; about four fifths occur once, and the top ten carry under 0.75%. The source material was peripheral blood. The receptors come from a man in his sixties with acute or convalescent COVID-19.

The V gene is TRBV6-2 or TRBV6-3, the J gene TRBJ1-2; 7 nucleotides line up with TRBD1. The CDR3 consists of 15 residues. J was trimmed by 2 bases and V by 2 bases; bases with no gene match: 5. Germline V CDR1 and CDR2: MNHEY, SVGEGT. CDR3 sequence reads: CASSYPSRGNYGYTF. CDR3 coding DNA: TGTGCCAGCAGTTACCCTTCCAGGGGGAACTATGGCTACACCTTC.

V is TRBV27 and J is TRBJ1-2; D might be TRBD1 (6 bases). Trimming left V 8 bases short and J 4 bases short, with 14 bases between. CDR1 is MNHEY and CDR2 is SMNVEV in the germline V gene (reference sequence). The CDR3 loop spans 13 amino acids. CDR3 protein: CASARGAGYGYTF. CDR3 DNA sequence: TGTGCCAGCGCCCGGGGGGCCGGCTATGGCTACACCTTC.

The chain couples TRBV2 to TRBJ2-7, with 9 bases identical to TRBD1. V lost 6 bases, J lost 4 bases, and 4 bases stayed unmatched. CDR1 is SNHLY, CDR2 FYNNEI, per germline. The CDR3 has 13 residues. CDR3 residues: CASRQGAGYEQYF. The CDR3, as DNA: TGTGCCAGCAGACAGGGGGCAGGGTACGAGCAGTACTTC.

For the CDR3, the DNA is TGTGCCAGCAGTTACGGGGGACTAGCGGGAGTAGACGAGCAGTACTTC. As protein: CASSYGGLAGVDEQYF. V and J are TRBV6-2 or TRBV6-3 and TRBJ2-7, with TRBD2 matching 14 bases. V dropped 2 bases and J dropped 5; count of bases not matched to a gene: 5. In germline, CDR1 is MNHEY, CDR2 SVGEGT. The length of the CDR3 is 16 residues.

Concerning this clone: One junction end disagrees with the germline gene, perhaps due to a read error. V is TRBV24-1 and J is TRBJ1-1; TRBD1 matches at 9 bases. The germline gives CDR1 KGHDR, CDR2 SFDVKD. The CDR3 consists of 13 residues. The CDR3 loop is CATSDSLDRGWSF. Written as DNA, the CDR3 is TGTGCCACCAGTGACTCTCTGGACAGGGGATGGAGCTTT.

Worth noting for this clone: Sequence at one end of the junction differs from germline and may be a read error. V is TRBV4-1 and J is TRBJ2-7, with D possibly being TRBD2 (7 bases). The CDR3 runs 13 residues. The germline gives CDR1 MGHRA, CDR2 YSYEKL. The CDR3 reads CASSPPGEGEQYF. In DNA, the CDR3 is TGCGCCAGCAGCCCACCGGGGGAGGGGGAGCAATACTTC.

The chain combines TRBV6-5 with TRBJ1-6, with 7 bases that match TRBD1. Trimming took 7 bases from V and 11 from J; bases not matched to a gene: 8. The CDR3 spans 13 residues. Looked up from germline, CDR1 is MNHEY and CDR2 is SVGAGI. The DNA of the CDR3 is TGTGCCAGCACCTTAGGGGGCAGAACACCCCTCCACTTT. Protein sequence: CASTLGGRTPLHF.